The rows below give T cell receptor beta chains drawn from one sample of a study of cytomegalovirus exposure and HLA in healthy donors. Clones were sequenced by immunoSEQ multiplex PCR, and TCRdb holds only the in-frame ones, with some missing. Found here are 150,000 to 200,000 clones, about 80% of them singletons; the top ten hold around 1.3%. Sequenced: PBMCs. The receptor set was obtained from a woman aged 45-65 years in good health and CMV-seronegative. Each CDR3 is given with its conserved first and last residue. D genes are given only for firm matches. The size entry is marked missing in some rows and otherwise reads once, few, many or a size class.

d_call: .; v_call: TRBV6-6; clone_size: once; j_call: TRBJ2-3; cdr3_aa: CASRQTNTQYF; cdr3_nt: TGTGCCAGCAGACAAACCAATACGCAGTATTTT
d_call: .; v_call: TRBV11-1; clone_size: .; j_call: TRBJ2-3; cdr3_aa: CASSLGEGTDTQYF; cdr3_nt: TGTGCCAGCAGCTTAGGAGAGGGCACAGATACGCAGTATTTT
d_call: .; v_call: TRBV19; clone_size: .; j_call: TRBJ1-1; cdr3_aa: CASSIGGWAFF; cdr3_nt: TGTGCCAGTAGTATCGGGGGATGGGCTTTCTTT
d_call: TRBD1; v_call: TRBV9; clone_size: .; j_call: TRBJ1-1; cdr3_aa: CASSLSGTVTTEAFF; cdr3_nt: TGTGCCAGCAGCCTTAGTGGGACAGTGACCACTGAAGCTTTCTTT
d_call: .; v_call: TRBV11-2; clone_size: once; j_call: TRBJ1-1; cdr3_aa: CASSSREALEAFF; cdr3_nt: TGTGCCAGCAGCTCCCGCGAGGCCTTAGAAGCTTTCTTT
d_call: TRBD1; v_call: TRBV7-6; clone_size: .; j_call: TRBJ2-3; cdr3_aa: CASSSRQGTDTQYF; cdr3_nt: TGTGCCAGCAGCTCAAGACAGGGAACAGATACGCAGTATTTT
d_call: .; v_call: TRBV21-1; clone_size: .; j_call: TRBJ2-1; cdr3_aa: CALRGLAGSYNEQFF; cdr3_nt: TGTGCCCTCCGGGGGCTAGCGGGATCCTACAATGAGCAGTTCTTC
d_call: .; v_call: TRBV19; clone_size: .; j_call: TRBJ2-7; cdr3_aa: CASSRVFTYEQYF; cdr3_nt: TGTGCCAGCTCTCGGGTTTTTACCTACGAGCAGTACTTC
d_call: TRBD1; v_call: TRBV10-3; clone_size: .; j_call: TRBJ2-1; cdr3_aa: CAISSTGSGGNEQFF; cdr3_nt: TGTGCCATCAGCTCGACAGGGTCTGGGGGCAATGAGCAGTTCTTC
d_call: .; v_call: TRBV6-5; clone_size: .; j_call: TRBJ1-2; cdr3_aa: CASSYSGGVRGYTF; cdr3_nt: TGTGCCAGCAGTTACTCCGGGGGAGTAAGAGGCTACACCTTC
d_call: .; v_call: TRBV14; clone_size: .; j_call: TRBJ1-1; cdr3_aa: CASSQDRPSVLFMNTEAFF; cdr3_nt: TGTGCCAGCAGCCAAGATCGACCCAGTGTACTATTCATGAACACTGAAGCTTTCTTT
d_call: TRBD1; v_call: TRBV10-1; clone_size: .; j_call: TRBJ2-7; cdr3_aa: CASIQWTGNSYEQYF; cdr3_nt: TGCGCCAGCATTCAGTGGACAGGGAATTCCTACGAGCAGTACTTC
d_call: TRBD1; v_call: TRBV28; clone_size: .; j_call: TRBJ2-7; cdr3_aa: CASSFGDRSTYEQYF; cdr3_nt: TGTGCCAGCAGTTTCGGGGACAGGTCAACCTACGAGCAGTACTTC
d_call: TRBD2; v_call: TRBV6-1; clone_size: .; j_call: TRBJ2-1; cdr3_aa: CASSQGLARAGGPGMVNEQFF; cdr3_nt: TGTGCCAGCAGTCAAGGACTAGCGCGAGCGGGGGGCCCTGGGATGGTGAATGAGCAGTTCTTC
d_call: TRBD1; v_call: TRBV5-1; clone_size: .; j_call: TRBJ1-2; cdr3_aa: CASSSTGWAYGYTF; cdr3_nt: TGCGCCAGCAGCTCGACAGGGTGGGCCTATGGCTACACCTTC
d_call: TRBD1; v_call: TRBV5-1; clone_size: .; j_call: TRBJ1-2; cdr3_aa: CASSLIGTGDGYTF; cdr3_nt: TGCGCCAGCAGCCTAATCGGGACAGGGGATGGCTACACCTTC
d_call: TRBD1; v_call: TRBV30; clone_size: .; j_call: TRBJ2-2; cdr3_aa: CAWSRQGYTGELFF; cdr3_nt: TGTGCCTGGAGTCGACAGGGTTACACCGGGGAGCTGTTTTTT
d_call: .; v_call: TRBV4-3; clone_size: .; j_call: TRBJ2-7; cdr3_aa: CASSQDRAHEQYF; cdr3_nt: TGCGCCAGCAGCCAAGACAGGGCCCACGAGCAGTACTTC
d_call: .; v_call: TRBV10-3; clone_size: few; j_call: TRBJ2-2; cdr3_aa: CAISESDTGELFF; cdr3_nt: TGTGCCATCAGTGAATCAGACACCGGGGAGCTGTTTTTT
d_call: .; v_call: TRBV7-9; clone_size: .; j_call: TRBJ1-3; cdr3_aa: CASSPLTGLLGNTIYF; cdr3_nt: TGTGCCAGCAGCCCATTAACAGGGCTTCTTGGAAACACCATATATTTT
d_call: .; v_call: TRBV5-1; clone_size: .; j_call: TRBJ2-7; cdr3_aa: CASSPNSYEQYF; cdr3_nt: TGCGCCAGCAGCCCCAATTCCTACGAGCAGTACTTC
d_call: TRBD2; v_call: TRBV6-6; clone_size: .; j_call: TRBJ2-5; cdr3_aa: CASQRGALETQYF; cdr3_nt: TGTGCCTCCCAGCGGGGGGCTTTAGAGACCCAGTACTTC
d_call: TRBD1; v_call: TRBV7-2; clone_size: .; j_call: TRBJ2-1; cdr3_aa: CASSLWDRESNEQFF; cdr3_nt: TGTGCCAGCAGCTTATGGGACAGGGAGTCCAATGAGCAGTTCTTC
d_call: .; v_call: TRBV4-2; clone_size: once; j_call: TRBJ2-1; cdr3_aa: CASSHVIRDTESGQFF; cdr3_nt: TGTGCCAGCAGCCACGTAATCCGGGACACTGAAAGTGGGCAGTTCTTC
d_call: .; v_call: TRBV7-2; clone_size: .; j_call: TRBJ2-7; cdr3_aa: CASSYPSGDYEQYF; cdr3_nt: TGTGCCAGCAGCTACCCATCGGGAGACTACGAGCAGTACTTC
d_call: .; v_call: TRBV5-1; clone_size: .; j_call: TRBJ2-7; cdr3_aa: CASSLGGRANEQYF; cdr3_nt: TGCGCCAGCAGCTTGGGCGGCAGGGCCAACGAGCAGTACTTC
d_call: .; v_call: TRBV11-2; clone_size: .; j_call: TRBJ1-2; cdr3_aa: CASSFRGTQGYTF; cdr3_nt: TGTGCCAGCAGCTTTCGGGGAACTCAGGGCTACACCTTC
d_call: TRBD1; v_call: TRBV11-2; clone_size: .; j_call: TRBJ2-7; cdr3_aa: CASSYLPGTGAAAGYEQYF; cdr3_nt: TGTGCCAGCAGCTATCTACCCGGGACAGGGGCCGCGGCGGGCTACGAGCAGTACTTC
d_call: .; v_call: TRBV5-1; clone_size: once; j_call: TRBJ2-3; cdr3_aa: CASGSLSTDTQYF; cdr3_nt: TGCGCCAGCGGCTCCCTGAGCACAGATACGCAGTATTTT
d_call: TRBD1; v_call: TRBV5-4; clone_size: .; j_call: TRBJ1-1; cdr3_aa: CASSLGGGSNLNTEAFF; cdr3_nt: TGTGCCAGCAGCTTGGGAGGGGGCTCTAATTTGAACACTGAAGCTTTCTTT
d_call: .; v_call: TRBV5-4; clone_size: once; j_call: TRBJ1-4; cdr3_aa: CASSFRVDNEKLFF; cdr3_nt: TGTGCCAGCAGCTTCAGGGTTGATAATGAAAAACTGTTTTTT
d_call: .; v_call: TRBV5-1; clone_size: .; j_call: TRBJ2-1; cdr3_aa: CASSLGGGVNEQFF; cdr3_nt: TGCGCCAGCAGCTTGGGGGGAGGCGTCAATGAGCAGTTCTTC
d_call: .; v_call: TRBV15; clone_size: .; j_call: TRBJ1-1; cdr3_aa: CATSRATGPWGAFF; cdr3_nt: TGTGCCACCAGCAGAGCGACAGGTCCCTGGGGGGCTTTCTTT
d_call: .; v_call: TRBV27; clone_size: .; j_call: TRBJ1-1; cdr3_aa: CASSVNRGRVYTEAFF; cdr3_nt: TGTGCCAGCAGTGTAAATCGGGGGAGGGTGTACACTGAAGCTTTCTTT
d_call: TRBD2; v_call: TRBV7-2; clone_size: .; j_call: TRBJ2-1; cdr3_aa: CASSFAGGLFNEQFF; cdr3_nt: TGTGCCAGCAGCTTTGCGGGGGGGCTGTTCAATGAGCAGTTCTTC
d_call: .; v_call: TRBV10-3; clone_size: .; j_call: TRBJ2-1; cdr3_aa: CAISSSSVFSNEQFF; cdr3_nt: TGTGCCATCAGTTCATCTAGCGTATTTAGTAATGAGCAGTTCTTC
d_call: .; v_call: TRBV6-5; clone_size: .; j_call: TRBJ1-4; cdr3_aa: CASSYLAGAREKLFF; cdr3_nt: TGTGCCAGCAGTTACTTAGCAGGGGCTAGAGAAAAACTGTTTTTT
d_call: .; v_call: TRBV29-1; clone_size: .; j_call: TRBJ2-1; cdr3_aa: CSVQGWSSTEQFF; cdr3_nt: TGCAGCGTACAGGGATGGTCTTCAACTGAGCAGTTCTTC
d_call: TRBD1; v_call: TRBV7-2; clone_size: .; j_call: TRBJ1-2; cdr3_aa: CASSLSAGGGYGYTF; cdr3_nt: TGTGCCAGCAGCTTATCGGCAGGGGGCGGATATGGCTACACCTTC
d_call: .; v_call: TRBV7-2; clone_size: .; j_call: TRBJ2-5; cdr3_aa: CASSIDGEAQYF; cdr3_nt: TGTGCCAGCAGCATTGACGGGGAGGCCCAGTACTTC
d_call: .; v_call: TRBV5-4; clone_size: .; j_call: TRBJ1-2; cdr3_aa: CASSSKTGHYGYTF; cdr3_nt: TGTGCCAGCAGCTCAAAGACAGGACACTATGGCTACACCTTC
d_call: TRBD1; v_call: TRBV5-6; clone_size: few; j_call: TRBJ1-1; cdr3_aa: CASSQRTGNTEAFF; cdr3_nt: TGTGCCAGCAGCCAAAGGACAGGGAACACTGAAGCTTTCTTT